This TCR beta chain was sequenced in a study of beta chain features in type 1 diabetes. Study-level points and caveats: Patients with Type 1 diabetes showed moderately but significantly shorter TCRB CDR3s in all four CD4+ subsets.

Sequenced material consisted of expressed TCRB transcripts (all of the isolated RNA was reverse transcribed). Clones were read by immunoSEQ multiplex PCR, and TCRdb kept only the in-frame ones, dropping some. The sample includes more than 150,000 clones, less than 15% of them seen just once. Between the trimmed V and J ends, which lost 5 bases and 2 bases, there was a span of 11 bases. CDR3 length equals 14 residues. Germline CDR1 reads LNHDA; CDR2 reads SQIVND (reference sequence). As for this clone: Its antigen is not identified. The sample has other DNA sequences that encode this CDR3 too.

Sequencing was carried out using central memory CD4+ T cells from blood. This receptor was taken from a woman under 30 in good health. The gene calls are TRBV19 and TRBJ2-3; D might be TRBD2 (6 bases). In nucleotides, the CDR3 is TGTGCCAGTAGTCCGCCGGGACTCACAGATACGCAGTATTTT. This encodes CASSPPGLTDTQYF.